Here is one TCR beta chain with its context. Its antigen remains unidentified. The data originate from a study of cytomegalovirus exposure and HLA in healthy donors. General study findings and limits: In vitro work confirmed that a few CMV-associated chains recognize CMV antigens.

PCR involved 60 Vbeta and 13 Jbeta primers. Method: immunoSEQ multiplex PCR; TCRdb's copy keeps in-frame clones and lacks some. Of 95,000 to 130,000 clones listed, 70% to 80% are singletons. Germline V CDR1 and CDR2: SNHLY, FYNNEI. The CDR3 covers 16 residues. V shed 5 bases and J shed 6 bases, with 22 bases lying between them. The J gene is TRBJ2-5, the V gene TRBV2, with D possibly TRBD2 on 5 matching bases. The sequence came from a man aged 25 to 40 in good health and CMV-seropositive. The sequenced material came from PBMCs. The CDR3 sequence is CASSSPTPADGKTQYF. DNA of the CDR3: TGTGCCAGCAGTTCCCCCACGCCCGCAGACGGGAAGACCCAGTACTTC.